These T cell receptor beta chains were read from a single sample in a study of identical twins. One entry per CDR3 protein, called by TCRdb with MiXCR from the 5' RACE reads. Of around 670,000 distinct CDR3 sequences listed, 5.5% to 6.5% are singletons. Material for sequencing was naive T cells sorted from blood. The receptors originated from a man aged 18 to 30 in good health. CDR3s include the opening cysteine and the closing phenylalanine or tryptophan. The D gene is left open where the match is weak. Only part of the rows carry a size: once, few, many, or a class if the clone is expanded.

cdr3_length j_call clone_size v_call d_call cdr3_aa cdr3_nt
13 TRBJ2-5 many TRBV5-1 - CASSVELLETQYF TGCGCCAGCAGTGTGGAGTTGTTAGAGACCCAGTACTTC
17 TRBJ2-2 many TRBV7-9 - CASSQYRVTANTGELFF TGTGCCAGCAGCCAATACCGGGTGACAGCTAACACCGGGGAGCTGTTTTTT
14 TRBJ1-5 many TRBV5-1 - CASRQDFSNQPQHF TGCGCCAGCAGACAAGATTTTAGCAATCAGCCCCAGCATTTT
17 TRBJ1-6 - TRBV6-5 TRBD1 CASSSGQGASYNSPLHF TGTGCCAGCAGTTCCGGACAGGGGGCATCCTATAATTCACCCCTCCACTTT
17 TRBJ2-1 many TRBV5-1 - CASSLAGTLSSYNEQFF TGCGCCAGCAGCTTGGCCGGGACTTTGAGCTCCTACAATGAGCAGTTCTTC
15 TRBJ2-1 - TRBV14 - CASSQRGFRRNEQFF TGTGCCAGCAGCCAAAGGGGATTTCGGAGGAATGAGCAGTTCTTC
13 TRBJ1-2 many TRBV12-3/TRBV12-4 TRBD1 CASRPDTGGGYTF TGTGCCAGCAGGCCAGACACAGGGGGAGGCTACACCTTC
11 TRBJ1-1 - TRBV29-1 TRBD1 CSAGTVAEAFF TGCAGCGCGGGGACAGTGGCTGAAGCTTTCTTT
17 TRBJ2-3 - TRBV24-1 TRBD2 CATSEPKLAGGPDTQYF TGTGCCACCAGTGAACCCAAACTAGCGGGAGGGCCAGATACGCAGTATTTT
15 TRBJ2-5 - TRBV20-1 TRBD1 CSAPHRGRGVETQYF TGCAGTGCTCCGCACAGGGGGCGAGGGGTCGAGACCCAGTACTTC
15 TRBJ2-1 few TRBV11-3 TRBD2 CASSPSGLAGAEQFF TGTGCCAGCAGCCCTTCGGGCCTAGCGGGAGCGGAACAGTTCTTC
15 TRBJ2-5 - TRBV7-2 - CASSYVSGQQETQYF TGTGCCAGCAGTTACGTTAGCGGACAGCAAGAGACCCAGTACTTC
13 TRBJ2-5 many TRBV5-1 TRBD2 CASSLAGAETQYF TGTGCCAGCAGCTTAGCGGGAGCGGAGACCCAGTACTTC
14 TRBJ2-3 - TRBV7-2 - CASSSRSTTDTQYF TGTGCCAGCAGCTCACGCTCCACCACAGATACGCAGTATTTT
16 TRBJ2-1 many TRBV6-1 TRBD1 CASSQTGSYQFDEQFF TGTGCCAGCAGTCAGACAGGGTCATATCAGTTCGATGAGCAGTTCTTC
14 TRBJ2-3 - TRBV10-2 - CASSDRGLADTQYF TGCGCCAGCAGTGACCGCGGACTGGCAGATACGCAGTATTTT
15 TRBJ1-4 many TRBV12-3/TRBV12-4 TRBD1 CASSTAGQGGEKLFF TGTGCCAGCAGTACCGCGGGACAGGGGGGTGAAAAACTGTTTTTT
16 TRBJ2-2 few TRBV5-1 TRBD2 CASSWKSGRSTGELFF TGCGCCAGCAGCTGGAAGAGCGGGAGAAGCACCGGGGAGCTGTTTTTT
15 TRBJ2-5 few TRBV20-1 TRBD2 CSATLAGGPRETQYF TGCAGTGCTACTTTAGCGGGAGGGCCTAGGGAGACCCAGTACTTC
15 TRBJ2-1 few TRBV12-3/TRBV12-4 - CASRLGAGGNNEQFF TGTGCCAGCAGACTGGGGGCGGGCGGAAACAATGAGCAGTTCTTC
13 TRBJ2-1 many TRBV6-2/TRBV6-3 - CASSPQQNNEQFF TGTGCCAGCAGTCCGCAACAAAACAATGAGCAGTTCTTC
14 TRBJ1-5 - TRBV7-9 - CASSFEGRAQPQHF TGTGCCAGCAGCTTCGAGGGTAGGGCTCAGCCCCAGCATTTT
13 TRBJ2-7 - TRBV25-1 - CATTWGQGGEQYF TGTGCCACCACTTGGGGCCAGGGGGGCGAGCAGTACTTC
13 TRBJ2-1 many TRBV9 TRBD2 CASSELAGNEQFF TGTGCCAGCAGCGAACTAGCGGGCAATGAGCAGTTCTTC
13 TRBJ2-3 many TRBV6-5 - CASSYSFTDTQYF TGTGCCAGCAGTTACTCGTTCACAGATACGCAGTATTTT
17 TRBJ1-5 - TRBV19 - CASSSAEGQPGAQPQHF TGTGCCAGTAGTTCGGCAGAGGGCCAACCTGGCGCTCAGCCCCAGCATTTT
16 TRBJ2-3 many TRBV12-3/TRBV12-4 TRBD1 CASSPAGTANTDTQYF TGTGCCAGCAGTCCGGCCGGGACAGCCAACACAGATACGCAGTATTTT
14 TRBJ1-2 few TRBV12-3/TRBV12-4 - CASSRSGQGHGYTF TGTGCCAGCAGTCGTTCGGGGCAGGGACACGGCTACACCTTC
15 TRBJ1-6 - TRBV5-1 TRBD1 CASSVEGGLISPLHF TGCGCCAGCAGCGTGGAAGGGGGCCTGATTTCACCCCTCCACTTT
15 TRBJ2-7 many TRBV16 - CASSPPGLEGFEQYF TGTGCCAGCAGCCCCCCGGGGCTAGAAGGCTTCGAGCAGTACTTC
16 TRBJ2-1 few TRBV7-2 TRBD2 CASSLTTSGRGNEQFF TGTGCCAGCAGCTTAACGACTAGCGGGCGTGGCAATGAGCAGTTCTTC
16 TRBJ2-1 many TRBV20-1 TRBD2 CSASQQGLAGGYEQFF TGCAGTGCTAGTCAACAAGGACTAGCGGGAGGCTATGAGCAGTTCTTC
13 TRBJ2-7 many TRBV6-5 - CASSYVGSYEQYF TGTGCCAGCAGTTATGTCGGTTCCTACGAGCAGTACTTC
14 TRBJ2-7 many TRBV18 TRBD1 CASSTTGKGYEQYF TGTGCCAGCTCAACGACAGGGAAAGGCTACGAGCAGTACTTC
14 TRBJ2-5 - TRBV28 TRBD2 CASSLAELGETQYF TGTGCCAGTTCCCTAGCGGAGCTGGGGGAGACCCAGTACTTC
19 TRBJ2-5 many TRBV3-1 TRBD2 CASSQDPSGSGVDQETQYF TGTGCCAGCAGCCAAGACCCCAGCGGGAGCGGTGTGGACCAAGAGACCCAGTACTTC
12 TRBJ2-7 many TRBV12-3/TRBV12-4 - CASGTVIYEQYF TGTGCCAGCGGGACGGTAATTTACGAGCAGTACTTC
11 TRBJ2-5 many TRBV27 - CATLRGETQYF TGTGCCACCCTAAGAGGGGAGACCCAGTACTTC
14 TRBJ2-3 many TRBV12-3/TRBV12-4 TRBD1 CASSWTGLRDTQYF TGTGCCAGCAGCTGGACAGGGTTGAGAGATACGCAGTATTTT
14 TRBJ2-1 many TRBV5-1 TRBD2 CASRQPSGNNEQFF TGCGCCAGCAGGCAGCCTAGCGGGAACAATGAGCAGTTCTTC
15 TRBJ1-4 few TRBV4-2 - CASSPRTVSNEKLFF TGTGCCAGCAGCCCCCGGACGGTATCTAATGAAAAACTGTTTTTT
17 TRBJ2-1 many TRBV4-3 TRBD2 CASSQGLAGAFGNEQFF TGCGCCAGCAGCCAAGGATTAGCGGGAGCGTTTGGGAATGAGCAGTTCTTC